Listed here are 25 T cell receptor beta chains from one sample, sequenced in a study of T cell responses to AZD1222 COVID-19 vaccine. The table came from immunoSEQ multiplex PCR; TCRdb's copy has only in-frame clones and leaves some out. The repertoire holds 150,000 to 200,000 clones, 91% seen once, with approximately 2% in the top ten. Sequencing was performed on peripheral blood, taken on day 0 of AZD1222 vaccination. These receptors originate from an adult in good health.

This chain joins TRBV11-2 and TRBJ1-1; D may be TRBD1 (6 bases). Trimming shortened V by 6 bases and J by 11 bases, and 13 bases separated the two germline ends. The germline gives CDR1 SGHAT, CDR2 FQNNGV. The CDR3 has 11 residues. The CDR3 is CASSQNQGAFF. In nucleotides, the CDR3 is TGTGCCAGCAGTCAGAACCAGGGGGCTTTCTTT.

This sequence joins TRBV2 and TRBJ1-1; D is unresolved. There are 15 residues in the CDR3. The germline V gene encodes CDR1 SNHLY and CDR2 FYNNEI. Deletions cut 6 bases from V and 1 base from J, with 15 bases between. DNA of the CDR3: TGTGCCAGCAGGACCGAAACGGACTGGAACACTGAAGCTTTCTTT. It encodes CASRTETDWNTEAFF.

The chain has TRBV14 and TRBJ1-1; D perhaps matches TRBD1 (5 bases). Germline V gene lookup returns CDR1 SGHDN and CDR2 FVKESK. V dropped 2 bases and J dropped 3 bases, with 10 bases sitting between them. The CDR3 is made up of 14 amino acids. CDR3 loop: CASSQWGRDTEAFF. The CDR3 nucleotides read TGTGCCAGCAGCCAATGGGGGAGGGACACTGAAGCTTTCTTT.

The chain couples TRBV2 to TRBJ1-3, with D possibly being TRBD1 (5 bases). This CDR3 spans 15 amino acids. Between the trimmed V and J ends, which lost 4 bases and 2 bases, there was a span of 12 bases. Per the germline V gene, CDR1 is SNHLY and CDR2 is FYNNEI. This CDR3 is CASSGGGTPGNTIYF. Written as DNA, the CDR3 is TGTGCCAGCAGTGGGGGAGGGACGCCTGGAAACACCATATATTTT.

This chain links TRBV29-1 with TRBJ2-7, with TRBD2 matching over 9 bases. Trimming took 4 bases from V and 4 from J; bases not matched to a gene: 5. This CDR3 spans 13 amino acids. Looked up from germline, CDR1 is SQVTM and CDR2 is ANQGSEA. CDR3 amino acids: CSVVGSGSYEQYF. DNA for the CDR3: TGCAGCGTTGTAGGTAGCGGGAGTTACGAGCAGTACTTC.

The chain is built from TRBV11-3 and TRBJ2-7, with D possibly TRBD2 on 6 matching bases. V was shortened by 4 bases and J by 3 bases, with 16 bases between the two germline ends. Germline V gives CDR1 SGHNT, CDR2 YENEEA. The CDR3 contains 15 residues. Here the CDR3 reads CASSYGAGFGYEQYF. The CDR3 DNA is TGTGCCAGCAGCTATGGGGCGGGATTTGGCTACGAGCAGTACTTC. The complete variable domain, with remaining parts taken from reference TRBV11-3 and TRBJ2-7, reads EAGVVQSPRYKIIEKKQPVAFWCNPISGHNTLYWYLQNLGQGPELLIRYENEEAVDDSQLPKDRFSAERLKGVDSTLKIQPAELGDSAVYLCASSYGAGFGYEQYFGPGTRLTVT.

J is TRBJ1-2 and V is TRBV6-1, with a weak D call TRBD1 (6 bases). V lost 3 bases to trimming and J lost 8 bases, with 25 bases between them. Germline V lookup: CDR1 MNHNS, CDR2 SASEGT. The CDR3 is 17 amino acids. CDR3 coding DNA: TGTGCCAGCAGTGATCTCCCCCGTCTGGGGGCCTCCGGGGGCTACACCTTC. Its translation is CASSDLPRLGASGGYTF.

This clone showed up just once. This chain joins TRBV6-2 or TRBV6-3 and TRBJ1-3; TRBD1 is a possible D gene (6 bases). This CDR3 is built from 15 residues. CDR1 and CDR2 from the germline V gene are MNHEY and SVGEGT. Trimming removed 3 bases from V and 4 bases from J, with 13 bases in between. CDR3 loop: CASSYGTTKGNTIYF. Written as DNA, the CDR3 is TGTGCCAGCAGTTATGGGACAACTAAAGGAAACACCATATATTTT.

The chain joins TRBV28 to TRBJ1-2; 7 bases line up with TRBD1. Germline V CDR1 and CDR2: MDHEN, SYDVKM. Trimming took 10 bases from V and 6 from J; bases not matched to a gene: 11. This CDR3 contains 13 residues. CDR3 bases: TGTGCCATACTCCACATAGGGACAGATGGCTACACCTTC. Its protein is CAILHIGTDGYTF.

This sequence joins TRBV18 and TRBJ2-7; TRBD2 agrees at 8 bases. The trim removed 0 bases at V and 3 bases at J, leaving 7 bases unmatched. The CDR3 sequence is 16 residues long. Germline CDR1 KGHSH, CDR2 LQKENI. The CDR3 reads CASSPPSGGPSYEQYF. CDR3 nucleotides: TGTGCCAGCTCACCACCCAGCGGGGGACCCAGCTACGAGCAGTACTTC.

V gene TRBV27 combines with J gene TRBJ2-1; 7 bases match TRBD2. The CDR3 loop spans 15 amino acids. The germline gives CDR1 MNHEY, CDR2 SMNVEV (reference sequence). Losses at the gene ends were 6 bases for V and 8 bases for J; bases not matched to a gene: 13. The CDR3 region is CASRDSRTRGDEQFF. CDR3 DNA: TGTGCCAGCAGAGATTCGCGGACTAGGGGCGATGAGCAGTTCTTC.

The rearrangement joins TRBV6-5 to TRBJ1-1, with TRBD1 as a possible D gene (6 bases). The germline V gene encodes CDR1 MNHEY and CDR2 SVGAGI. The CDR3 is 13 residues long. The ends were cut back, 5 bases at V and 5 bases at J, with 12 bases in the middle. This chain's CDR3 is CASSQIQGTEAFF. CDR3 nucleotides: TGTGCCAGCAGTCAAATACAGGGTACTGAAGCTTTCTTT.

The V gene is TRBV5-4, the J gene TRBJ2-7, with D possibly being TRBD1 or TRBD2 (5 bases each). V was clipped by 6 bases and J by 6 bases, with 16 bases between them. Germline-derived CDR1 and CDR2 are SGHNT and YYREEE (reference sequence). The CDR3 totals 13 residues. The CDR3 bases are TGTGCCAGCAACCTCTTCGGGGCAGGCGAGCAGTACTTC. It encodes CASNLFGAGEQYF.

This chain links TRBV12-3 or TRBV12-4 with TRBJ1-5; D might be TRBD1 (6 bases). The CDR3 length is 13 residues. Trimming pared 4 bases from V and 4 bases from J, leaving 8 bases between. The CDR3 protein is CASSWTANQPQHF. As DNA, the CDR3 is TGTGCCAGCAGTTGGACAGCTAATCAGCCCCAGCATTTT.

CDR3 DNA sequence: TGTGCCAGCAGCGAGTTTAGCGGGAGGTACAATGAGCAGTTCTTC. Its protein is CASSEFSGRYNEQFF. J is TRBJ2-1 and V is TRBV6-2 or TRBV6-3, with 10 positions matching TRBD2. Germline assignment: CDR1 MNHEY and CDR2 SVGEGT. The V segment lost 6 bases and the J segment 4 bases; nucleotides outside the gene matches: 6. The CDR3 consists of 15 residues.

The V gene is TRBV3-1 (or the pseudogene TRBV3-2), the J gene TRBJ1-4; D remains unclear. CDR3 size: 12 residues. Looked up from germline, CDR1 is LGHDT and CDR2 is YNNKEL (reference sequence). V gave up 3 bases and J gave up 8 bases, with 7 bases separating them. The CDR3 coding sequence is TGTGCCAGCAGCCAGGGTTTGGAAAAACTGTTTTTT. The encoded protein is CASSQGLEKLFF.

This clone has more than one count but fewer than ten. V usage is TRBV27 and J usage is TRBJ1-1; 7 bases fit TRBD1. The germline gives CDR1 MNHEY, CDR2 SMNVEV (reference sequence). The CDR3 runs to 15 residues. The ends lost 4 bases at V and 11 bases at J; junction bases unmatched: 16. The CDR3 loop reads CASSYKTPGTVGAFF. The CDR3 nucleotides are TGTGCCAGCAGTTACAAGACGCCCGGGACAGTGGGGGCTTTCTTT.

The chain uses TRBV19 and TRBJ1-1, with 8 bases identical to TRBD1. Germline V gene lookup returns CDR1 LNHDA and CDR2 SQIVND (reference sequence). The CDR3 is 16 amino acids. With 3 bases clipped from V and 10 bases from J, the junction kept 16 bases outside the gene matches. CDR3 region: CASSIGGLRQGIRAFF. CDR3 in DNA: TGTGCCAGTAGTATTGGGGGACTTAGACAGGGGATCCGAGCTTTCTTT.

This clone was seen a single time. The chain couples TRBV11-2 to TRBJ2-2, with D possibly called TRBD1 or TRBD2 (5 bases each). CDR3 length: 15 residues. Germline V gene data show CDR1 as SGHAT and CDR2 as FQNNGV. Trimming removed 5 bases at V and 5 bases at J, with 15 bases between. The CDR3: CASSGRDGRTGELFF. CDR3 sequence (DNA): TGTGCCAGCAGCGGTCGGGACGGAAGAACCGGGGAGCTGTTTTTT.

The rearrangement links TRBV3-1 (or the pseudogene TRBV3-2) to TRBJ1-1, with a weak D call TRBD1 (5 bases). Per the germline V gene, CDR1 is LGHDT and CDR2 is YNNKEL (reference sequence). The length of the CDR3 is 15 residues. Trimming left V 0 bases short and J 8 bases short, with 16 bases between. The CDR3 loop reads CASSQDPGQPLEAFF. The CDR3 nucleotides are TGTGCCAGCAGCCAAGATCCCGGACAACCCCTGGAAGCTTTCTTT.

The rearrangement joins TRBV7-2 to TRBJ2-5; 8 bases agree with TRBD2. The junction had 6 bases not matched to a gene; V was cut back by 5 bases and J by 1 base. The germline V gene has CDR1 SGHTA and CDR2 FQGNSA. The CDR3 contains 15 residues. The CDR3 sequence: CASSPVAGTQETQYF. CDR3 bases: TGTGCCAGCAGCCCGGTAGCGGGAACCCAAGAGACCCAGTACTTC.

The V gene is TRBV11-2, the J gene TRBJ2-2; D gene unclear. Germline V gene data show CDR1 as SGHAT and CDR2 as FQNNGV. The CDR3 sequence is 14 residues long. Between the trimmed V and J ends, which lost 5 bases and 6 bases, there was a span of 13 bases. Here the CDR3 reads CASSVFMGAGELFF. In nucleotides, the CDR3 is TGTGCCAGCAGCGTATTTATGGGTGCCGGGGAGCTGTTTTTT.

The chain is built from TRBV5-1 and TRBJ1-4, with D possibly matching TRBD1 (5 bases). This CDR3 is built from 14 residues. Germline V lookup: CDR1 SGHRS, CDR2 YFSETQ. The DNA of the CDR3 is TGCGCAAAGGAGGGGTTTGCAACTAATGAAAAACTGTTTTTT. As protein: CAKEGFATNEKLFF.

This clone was seen just once. This sequence joins TRBV10-3 and TRBJ2-6; TRBD1 aligns across 10 bases. The CDR3 runs to 15 residues. After removal of 6 bases from V and 4 bases from J, the junction contained 3 bases not matched to a gene. Germline values: CDR1 ENHRY, CDR2 SYGVKD. CDR3 in DNA: TGTGCCATCAGGGGACAGGGGACCGGGGCCAACGTCCTGACTTTC. This translates into CAIRGQGTGANVLTF.

This chain joins TRBV5-1 and TRBJ1-1; no firm D call. Germline V gives CDR1 SGHRS, CDR2 YFSETQ. CDR3 length equals 13 residues. V lost 0 bases, J lost 6 bases, and 9 bases lay in between. In DNA, the CDR3 is TGCGCCAGCAGCTTGGCCGCACAGTCTGAAGCTTTCTTT. Translated, it gives CASSLAAQSEAFF.